This T cell receptor beta chain was sequenced for a study of T cell changes during pregnancy in multiple sclerosis. The protocol was immunoSEQ multiplex PCR, while the TCRdb copy is restricted to in-frame clones and leaves out a portion. The table includes under 95,000 clones, around 92% detected once. This CDR3 is 18 amino acids long. Trimming cost V 0 bases and J 1 base, with 13 bases left between them. Germline CDR1 and CDR2: KGHSH and LQKENI. This clone was seen only once. The rearrangement links TRBV18 to TRBJ1-6; D may be TRBD1 (5 bases). This specimen was peripheral blood, taken after pregnancy. This TCR derives from a female donor with multiple sclerosis, enrolled in a pregnancy study. The CDR3 DNA reads as TGTGCCAGCTCACCACCACCTTACGACAGTTCCTATAATTCACCCCTCCACTTT. As protein: CASSPPPYDSSYNSPLHF. Using reference TRBV18 and TRBJ1-6 for the parts outside the CDR3, the full variable domain is NAGVMQNPRHLVRRRGQEARLRCSPMKGHSHVYWYRQLPEEGLKFMVYLQKENIIDESGMPKERFSAEFPKEGPSILRIQQVVRGDSAAYFCASSPPPYDSSYNSPLHFGNGTRLTVT.